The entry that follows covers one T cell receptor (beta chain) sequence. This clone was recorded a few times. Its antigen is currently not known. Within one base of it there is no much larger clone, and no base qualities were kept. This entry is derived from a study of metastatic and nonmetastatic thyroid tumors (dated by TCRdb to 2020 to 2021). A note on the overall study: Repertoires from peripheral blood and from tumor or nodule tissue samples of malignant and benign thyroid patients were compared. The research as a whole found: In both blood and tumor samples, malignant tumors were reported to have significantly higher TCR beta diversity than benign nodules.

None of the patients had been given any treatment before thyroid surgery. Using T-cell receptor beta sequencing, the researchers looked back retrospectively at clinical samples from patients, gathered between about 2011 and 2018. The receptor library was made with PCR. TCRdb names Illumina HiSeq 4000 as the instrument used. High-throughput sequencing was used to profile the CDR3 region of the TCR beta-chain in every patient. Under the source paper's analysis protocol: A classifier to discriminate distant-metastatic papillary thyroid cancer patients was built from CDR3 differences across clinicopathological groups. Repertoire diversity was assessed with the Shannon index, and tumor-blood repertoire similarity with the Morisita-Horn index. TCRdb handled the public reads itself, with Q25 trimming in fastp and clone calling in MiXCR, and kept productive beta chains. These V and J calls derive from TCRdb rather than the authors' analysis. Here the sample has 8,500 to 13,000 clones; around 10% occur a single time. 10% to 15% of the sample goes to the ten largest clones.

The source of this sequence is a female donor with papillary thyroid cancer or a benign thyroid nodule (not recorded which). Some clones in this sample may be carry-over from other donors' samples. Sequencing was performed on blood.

The nucleotides are TGTGCCAGCAGCCCCCCGGCGGATTTAGGCAATGAGCAGTTCTTC. It specifies CASSPPADLGNEQFF. The chain is assembled from TRBV7-8 and TRBJ2-1; no D gene can be assigned with confidence. The CDR1 and CDR2 encoded by the germline V gene are SGHVS and FQNEAQ. There are 15 amino acids in the CDR3, from cysteine to phenylalanine inclusive. Just the 45-base CDR3 DNA is kept, in frame starting at base 1. V is pared back by 5 bases and J by 6 bases, with 17 bases lying between the germline termini.